This entry lists 14 T cell receptor beta chains sequenced from one sample in a study of blood T cells in healthy people across ages. Alongside a J-beta primer mix, a sample-barcoded 5' primer served in a second PCR lasting 7 to 11 cycles. Via MiXCR, TCRdb re-called the 5' RACE reads, giving one row per CDR3 protein. The repertoire holds some 850,000 distinct CDR3 sequences, 25% to 30% seen once, with roughly 3.1% in the top ten. This sample was shared with a second study, whose subject was T cells of mothers and their children.

Sequenced input: blood. These TCRs come from a boy aged 5-17 years in good health.

The chain recombines TRBV12-3 or TRBV12-4 with TRBJ2-1; 9 nucleotides line up with TRBD1. V dropped 6 bases and J dropped 3; count of bases not matched to a gene: 9. The CDR3 totals 16 residues. CDR3 DNA: TGTGCCAGCAGGCGACCTCCGGGACAGGGCTACAATGAGCAGTTCTTC. Translation: CASRRPPGQGYNEQFF.

In this sample, this clonotype turned up a few times. The chain combines TRBV6-6 with TRBJ2-5; D uncertain. With the DNA end fitting TRBJ2-1 better, the J assignment may be wrong. This CDR3 has 12 amino acids. CDR1 is MNHNY, CDR2 SVGAGI, per germline (reference sequence). CDR3 DNA: TGTGCCAGCAGCCCAGCATACGGTGAGCAGTTCTTC. It yields the protein CASSPAYGEQFF.

The V and J genes are TRBV12-3 or TRBV12-4 and TRBJ1-2, with D unresolved. The CDR3 is made up of 13 amino acids. Trimming removed 10 bases from V and 6 bases from J, with 18 bases in between. CDR3 nucleotides: TGTGCCATCGTATTAACCCCTTTTGATGGCTACACCTTC. Translating it yields CAIVLTPFDGYTF.

The J gene is TRBJ2-2, the V gene TRBV7-2, with TRBD2 matching over 8 bases. Germline CDR1 and CDR2: SGHTA and FQGNSA. Losses at the gene ends were 8 bases for V and 2 bases for J; bases not matched to a gene: 13. This CDR3 spans 17 amino acids. The CDR3, as DNA: TGTGCCAGCCCCCTGAGGAAAAGCGGGGGAAACACCGGGGAGCTGTTTTTT. Amino acid sequence: CASPLRKSGGNTGELFF.

The chain employs TRBV12-3 or TRBV12-4 and TRBJ2-7, with TRBD2 matching 7 bases. The CDR3 is 15 residues long. V shed 4 bases, J shed 8 bases, and the junction held 14 bases outside the gene matches. The CDR3 nucleotides are TGTGCCAGCAGTTCTCCCGGGGGGAGTTACCCGAAGCAGTACTTC. The encoded protein is CASSSPGGSYPKQYF.

This clonotype was observed a few times. The chain is built from TRBV6-1 and TRBJ2-3; 12 bases are a match to TRBD1. The CDR3 consists of 17 residues. Trimming removed 5 bases from V and 9 bases from J; junction bases left unmatched: 15. Germline loops: CDR1 MNHNS, CDR2 SASEGT. CDR3 coding DNA: TGTGCCAGCAGTCTTGCCCCCGGGACAGGGGGCGCAGGGACGCAGTATTTT. Translation: CASSLAPGTGGAGTQYF.

This clonotype was seen more than once but under ten times. The gene calls are TRBV9 and TRBJ2-1, with TRBD1 matching 10 bases. Germline V gives CDR1 SGDLS, CDR2 YYNGEE. This CDR3 contains 14 residues. V lost 3 bases, J lost 7 bases, and 4 bases stayed unmatched. DNA of the CDR3: TGTGCCAGCAGCGAGACAGGGGGCTGGAATGAGCAGTTCTTC. The encoded protein is CASSETGGWNEQFF.

The rearrangement joins TRBV20-1 to TRBJ2-7; TRBD2 is a possible D gene (5 bases). This CDR3 contains 13 residues. CDR1 is DFQATT and CDR2 is SNEGSKA in the germline V gene (reference sequence). V lost 6 bases to trimming and J lost 1 base, with 13 bases between them. CDR3 protein: CSAPETTSYEQYF. Written as DNA, the CDR3 is TGCAGTGCCCCCGAGACTACTTCCTACGAGCAGTACTTC.

The gene calls are TRBV5-1 and TRBJ2-2; 7 positions match TRBD1. Trimming at V came to 4 bases and at J to 6 bases, leaving 9 bases not matched to a gene. Germline values: CDR1 SGHRS, CDR2 YFSETQ. The CDR3 is made up of 15 amino acids. The DNA of the CDR3 is TGCGCCAGCAGCGATAACCGACAGGGCCCCGGGGAGCTGTTTTTT. Protein product: CASSDNRQGPGELFF. The full variable domain, completed using reference TRBV5-1 and TRBJ2-2, is KAGVTQTPRYLIKTRGQQVTLSCSPISGHRSVSWYQQTPGQGLQFLFEYFSETQRNKGNFPGRFSGRQFSNSRSEMNVSTLELGDSALYLCASSDNRQGPGELFFGEGSRLTVL.

This clonotype was seen a handful of times. The chain joins TRBV29-1 to TRBJ1-1; a weak D match, TRBD1 (5 bases). This CDR3 has 13 amino acids. Trimming left V 3 bases short and J 4 bases short, with 12 bases between. Germline V CDR1 and CDR2: SQVTM, ANQGSEA. This CDR3 is CSVEGDRPTEAFF. The CDR3 nucleotides are TGCAGCGTTGAGGGGGACCGACCCACTGAAGCTTTCTTT.

The V call is TRBV4-2, the J call TRBJ2-3, with a tentative D call TRBD2 (7 bases). Between the trimmed V and J ends, which lost 0 bases and 0 bases, there was a span of 10 bases. Looked up from germline, CDR1 is LGHNA and CDR2 is YNFKEQ. The CDR3 loop spans 16 amino acids. The CDR3: CASSQDWGGSTDTQYF. The CDR3 DNA follows: TGTGCCAGCAGCCAAGATTGGGGGGGCAGCACAGATACGCAGTATTTT.

This chain uses TRBV19 with TRBJ2-7; unclear D gene. Germline CDR1 and CDR2: LNHDA and SQIVND (reference sequence). CDR3 length equals 13 residues. With 3 bases removed from V and 3 bases from J, the gap between germline ends came to 9 bases. The CDR3 sequence: CASSIARIYEQYF. The CDR3 DNA sequence: TGTGCCAGTAGTATCGCCAGGATCTACGAGCAGTACTTC.

This clonotype turned up a few times. The genes are TRBV28 and TRBJ2-2, with no clear D. Trimming took off 5 bases at V and 3 bases at J, with 10 bases between the two ends. Per germline, CDR1 MDHEN and CDR2 SYDVKM. CDR3 length: 14 residues. The CDR3 DNA follows: TGTGCCAGCAGTCTCTACATATACACCGGGGAGCTGTTTTTT. Translating it yields CASSLYIYTGELFF.

In the case of this clonotype: The junction does not match germline at one end; this may be a read error. This sequence joins TRBV6-6 and TRBJ2-2, with D tentatively TRBD1 or TRBD2 (6 bases each). The CDR3 extends over 16 amino acids. Germline lookup yields CDR1 MNHNY and CDR2 SVGAGI (reference sequence). The CDR3 sequence: CACRPQAGQNTGELFF. CDR3 in DNA: TGTGCCTGCAGGCCCCAGGCGGGACAGAACACCGGGGAGCTGTTTTTT.